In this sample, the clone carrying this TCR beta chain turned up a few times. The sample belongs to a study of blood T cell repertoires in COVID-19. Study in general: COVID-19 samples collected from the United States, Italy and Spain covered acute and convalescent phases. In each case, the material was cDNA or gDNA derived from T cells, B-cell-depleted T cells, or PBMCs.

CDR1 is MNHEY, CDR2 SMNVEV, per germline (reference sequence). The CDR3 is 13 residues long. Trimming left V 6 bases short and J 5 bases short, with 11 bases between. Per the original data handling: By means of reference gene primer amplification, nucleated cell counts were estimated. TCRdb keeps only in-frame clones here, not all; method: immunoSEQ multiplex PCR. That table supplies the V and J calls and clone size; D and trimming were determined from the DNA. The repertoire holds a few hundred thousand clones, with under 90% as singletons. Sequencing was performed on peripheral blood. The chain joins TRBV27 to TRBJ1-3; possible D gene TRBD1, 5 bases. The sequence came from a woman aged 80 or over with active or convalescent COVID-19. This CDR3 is CASSPRGRNTIYF. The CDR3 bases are TGTGCCAGCAGCCCTAGGGGTCGAAACACCATATATTTT.